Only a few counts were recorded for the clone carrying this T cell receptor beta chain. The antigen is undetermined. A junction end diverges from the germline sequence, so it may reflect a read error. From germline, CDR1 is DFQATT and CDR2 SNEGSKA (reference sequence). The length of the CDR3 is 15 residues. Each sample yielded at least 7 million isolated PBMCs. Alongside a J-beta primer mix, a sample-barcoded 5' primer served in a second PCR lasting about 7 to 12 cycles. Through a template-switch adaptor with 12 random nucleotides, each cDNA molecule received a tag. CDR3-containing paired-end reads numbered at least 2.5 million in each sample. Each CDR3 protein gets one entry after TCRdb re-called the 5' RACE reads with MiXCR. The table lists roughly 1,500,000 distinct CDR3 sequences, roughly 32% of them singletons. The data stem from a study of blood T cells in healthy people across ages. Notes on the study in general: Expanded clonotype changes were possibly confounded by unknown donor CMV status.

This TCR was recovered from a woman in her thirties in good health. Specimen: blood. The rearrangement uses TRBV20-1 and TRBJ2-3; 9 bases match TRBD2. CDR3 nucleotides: TGCAGTGCTCGAGATAGCGGGAGAGCCGGAGATACGCAGTATTTT. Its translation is CSARDSGRAGDTQYF.